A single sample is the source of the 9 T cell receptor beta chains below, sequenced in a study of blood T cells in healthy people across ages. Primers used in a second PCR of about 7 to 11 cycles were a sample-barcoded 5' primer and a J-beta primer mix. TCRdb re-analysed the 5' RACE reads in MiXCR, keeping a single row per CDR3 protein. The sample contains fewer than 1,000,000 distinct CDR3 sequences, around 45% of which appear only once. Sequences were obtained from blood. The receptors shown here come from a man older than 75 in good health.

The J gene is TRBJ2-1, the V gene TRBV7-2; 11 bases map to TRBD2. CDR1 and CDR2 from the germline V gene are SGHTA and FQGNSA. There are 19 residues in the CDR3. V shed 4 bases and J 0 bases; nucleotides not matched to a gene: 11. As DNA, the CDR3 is TGTGCCAGCAGCTCCCCGGGACTAGCGGACATCAGCTCCTACAATGAGCAGTTCTTC. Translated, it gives CASSSPGLADISSYNEQFF.

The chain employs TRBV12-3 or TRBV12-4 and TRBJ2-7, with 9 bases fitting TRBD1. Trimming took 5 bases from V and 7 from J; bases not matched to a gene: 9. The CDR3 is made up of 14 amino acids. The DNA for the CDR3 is TGTGCCAGCAGTCCCGGGACAGGGTTGAGTGAGCAGTACTTC. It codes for CASSPGTGLSEQYF.

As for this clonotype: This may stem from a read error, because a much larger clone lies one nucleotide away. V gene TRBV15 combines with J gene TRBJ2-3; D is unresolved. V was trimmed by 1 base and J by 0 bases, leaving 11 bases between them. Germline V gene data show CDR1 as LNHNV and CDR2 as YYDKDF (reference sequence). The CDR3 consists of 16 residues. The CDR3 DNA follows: TGTGCCACCAGCAGAGCTGTAACAGCAAGCACAGATACGCAGTATTTT. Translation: CATSRAVTASTDTQYF.

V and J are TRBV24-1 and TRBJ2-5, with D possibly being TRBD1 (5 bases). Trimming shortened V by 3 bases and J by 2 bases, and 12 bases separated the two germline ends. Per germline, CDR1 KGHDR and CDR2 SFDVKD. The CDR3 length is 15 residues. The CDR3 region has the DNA TGTGCCACCAGTGATGCAACTAAGGGGCAAGAGACCCAGTACTTC. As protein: CATSDATKGQETQYF.

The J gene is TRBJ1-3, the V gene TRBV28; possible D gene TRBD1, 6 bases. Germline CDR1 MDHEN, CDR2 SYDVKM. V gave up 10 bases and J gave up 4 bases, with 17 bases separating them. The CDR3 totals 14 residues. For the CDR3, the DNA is TGTGCCATCTCAACCCACAGGGCAGGAAACACCATATATTTT. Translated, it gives CAISTHRAGNTIYF.

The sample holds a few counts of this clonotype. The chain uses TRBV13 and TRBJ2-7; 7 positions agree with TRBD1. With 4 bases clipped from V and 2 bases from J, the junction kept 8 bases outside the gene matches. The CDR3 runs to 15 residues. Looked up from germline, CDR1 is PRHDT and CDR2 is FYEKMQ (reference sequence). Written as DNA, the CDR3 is TGTGCCAGCAGCTCCATCAGGGGGAACACCTACGAGCAGTACTTC. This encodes CASSSIRGNTYEQYF. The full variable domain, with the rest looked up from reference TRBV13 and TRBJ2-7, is AAGVIQSPRHLIKEKRETATLKCYPIPRHDTVYWYQQGPGQDPQFLISFYEKMQSDKGSIPDRFSAQQFSDYHSELNMSSLELGDSALYFCASSSIRGNTYEQYFGPGTRLTVT.

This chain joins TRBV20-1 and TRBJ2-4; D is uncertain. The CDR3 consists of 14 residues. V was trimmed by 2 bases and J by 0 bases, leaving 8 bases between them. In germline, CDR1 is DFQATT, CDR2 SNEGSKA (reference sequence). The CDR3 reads CSARMLVAKNIQYF. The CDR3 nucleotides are TGCAGTGCTAGAATGCTGGTAGCCAAAAACATTCAGTACTTC.

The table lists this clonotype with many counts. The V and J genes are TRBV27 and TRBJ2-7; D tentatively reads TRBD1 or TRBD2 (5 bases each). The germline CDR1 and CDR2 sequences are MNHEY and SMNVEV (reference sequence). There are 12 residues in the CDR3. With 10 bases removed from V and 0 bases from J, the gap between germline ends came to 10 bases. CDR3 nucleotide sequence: TGTGCCACGCGAGGGACCTCCTACGAGCAGTACTTC. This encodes CATRGTSYEQYF.

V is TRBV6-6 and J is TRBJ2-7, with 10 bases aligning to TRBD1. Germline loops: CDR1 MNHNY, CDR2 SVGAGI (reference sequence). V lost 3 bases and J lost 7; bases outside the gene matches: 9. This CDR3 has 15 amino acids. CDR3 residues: CASSYPGQGSNEQYF. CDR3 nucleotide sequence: TGTGCCAGCAGTTATCCGGGACAGGGGTCGAATGAGCAGTACTTC.